Reported below is one T cell receptor (beta chain). This entry comes from a study of blood T cell repertoires in COVID-19. Under the authors' procedure: Reference gene primers were amplified, and this amplification served to estimate nucleated cell counts. The repertoire was sequenced with immunoSEQ multiplex PCR; TCRdb's copy has only in-frame clones and lacks some. The V and J calls and the clone size are those of that table, but D and trimming were determined from the DNA. The sample holds roughly 150,000 clones, about 83% seen once. V dropped 3 bases and J dropped 5; count of bases not matched to a gene: 7. The V gene's germline CDR1 is LNHDA and CDR2 SQIVND (reference sequence). The CDR3 consists of 15 residues.

This sequence originates from a woman of 80 years or more with acute or convalescent COVID-19. The chain recombines TRBV19 with TRBJ1-5; 7 nucleotides line up with TRBD1. Material: peripheral blood. CDR3 sequence: CASSIGGQYYQPQHF. The CDR3, as DNA: TGTGCCAGTAGTATTGGGGGACAGTACTATCAGCCCCAGCATTTT. The full variable domain, with the rest looked up from reference TRBV19 and TRBJ1-5, is DGGITQSPKYLFRKEGQNVTLSCEQNLNHDAMYWYRQDPGQGLRLIYYSQIVNDFQKGDIAEGYSVSREKKESFPLTVTSAQKNPTAFYLCASSIGGQYYQPQHFGDGTRLSIL.